Below are 7 T cell receptor beta chains sequenced from a single sample in a study of blood T cell repertoires in COVID-19. Method: immunoSEQ multiplex PCR; TCRdb's copy keeps in-frame clones and lacks some. Of 200,000 to 300,000 clones listed, 85% to 90% are singletons. Sequenced: PBMCs or T cells enriched from blood (not recorded which). These receptor sequences come from a man aged 35 to 55 who had recovered from COVID-19.

This clone was detected a few times. The chain couples TRBV7-3 to TRBJ1-1; D perhaps matches TRBD1 (5 bases). Germline CDR1 is SGHTA and CDR2 is FQGTGA. This CDR3 has 14 amino acids. V lost 4 bases, J lost 8 bases, and 17 bases lay in between. The CDR3 sequence is CASSWEDGRGEAFF. The DNA for the CDR3 is TGTGCCAGCAGCTGGGAGGACGGCCGGGGCGAAGCTTTCTTT.

The rearrangement joins TRBV10-3 to TRBJ2-3; 9 bases line up with TRBD2. This CDR3 comprises 14 residues. Trimming took 8 bases from V and 2 from J; bases not matched to a gene: 5. Germline CDR1 and CDR2: ENHRY and SYGVKD. CDR3 loop: CAIAASGDTDTQYF. The DNA of the CDR3 is TGTGCCATCGCGGCTAGCGGGGACACAGATACGCAGTATTTT.

The chain recombines TRBV4-1 with TRBJ2-1; TRBD2 matches at 7 bases. V shed 1 base, J shed 2 bases, and the junction held 2 bases outside the gene matches. The CDR3 length is 15 residues. In germline, CDR1 is MGHRA, CDR2 YSYEKL. The CDR3 here is CASSQVSGAYNEQFF. The CDR3 DNA follows: TGCGCCAGCAGCCAAGTGAGCGGGGCCTACAATGAGCAGTTCTTC.

This clone has only a few counts. This chain connects TRBV4-2 to TRBJ2-7, with 11 bases identical to TRBD2. CDR1 is LGHNA and CDR2 is YNFKEQ in the germline V gene. The CDR3 is 18 residues long. V lost 1 base, J lost 3 bases, and 11 bases stayed unmatched. CDR3 DNA: TGTGCCAGCAGCCAAGCCCCCCCTAGCGGGAGGCCCCTCTACGAGCAGTACTTC. Protein: CASSQAPPSGRPLYEQYF.

V usage is TRBV2 and J usage is TRBJ1-5; D perhaps matches TRBD1 (5 bases). Germline assignment: CDR1 SNHLY and CDR2 FYNNEI. Trimming removed 3 bases at V and 4 bases at J, with 10 bases between. CDR3 length: 14 amino acids. CDR3 nucleotides: TGTGCCAGCAGTGATGAAGGGGTGAATCAGCCCCAGCATTTT. Translated: CASSDEGVNQPQHF.

The CDR3 bases are TGTGCCAGCATCCCCGGACCAGCCGGGGGAGGCTACACCTTC. Translated: CASIPGPAGGGYTF. The J gene is TRBJ1-2, the V gene TRBV28, with D possibly TRBD1 on 5 matching bases. CDR3 length: 14 amino acids. V lost 7 bases and J lost 8, with 20 bases in between. CDR1 and CDR2 from the germline V gene are MDHEN and SYDVKM.

The chain employs TRBV18 and TRBJ1-1, with D tentatively TRBD1 (5 bases). V was clipped by 3 bases and J by 2 bases, with 16 bases between them. CDR3 length: 16 residues. The germline gives CDR1 KGHSH, CDR2 LQKENI. This CDR3 is CASSPLTEGSNTEAFF. The CDR3 DNA reads TGTGCCAGCTCACCCCTTACGGAGGGGAGTAACACTGAAGCTTTCTTT. Drawing the rest from reference TRBV18 and TRBJ1-1, the complete variable domain is NAGVMQNPRHLVRRRGQEARLRCSPMKGHSHVYWYRQLPEEGLKFMVYLQKENIIDESGMPKERFSAEFPKEGPSILRIQQVVRGDSAAYFCASSPLTEGSNTEAFFGQGTRLTVV.